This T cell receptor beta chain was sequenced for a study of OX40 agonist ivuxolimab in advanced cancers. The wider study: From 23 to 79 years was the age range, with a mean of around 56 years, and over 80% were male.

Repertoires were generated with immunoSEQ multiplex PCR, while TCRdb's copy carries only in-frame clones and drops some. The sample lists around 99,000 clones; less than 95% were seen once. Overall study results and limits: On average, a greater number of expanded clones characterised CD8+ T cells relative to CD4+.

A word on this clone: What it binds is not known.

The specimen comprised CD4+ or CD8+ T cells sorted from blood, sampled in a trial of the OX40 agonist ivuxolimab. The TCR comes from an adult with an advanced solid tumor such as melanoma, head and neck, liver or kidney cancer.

CDR3 DNA: TGTGCCAGCAGCTCTCGGACAGGTTGGGAGACCCAGTACTTC. Its protein is CASSSRTGWETQYF. The chain combines TRBV11-2 with TRBJ2-5; 7 positions match TRBD1. Germline loops: CDR1 SGHAT, CDR2 FQNNGV. V was clipped by 4 bases and J by 5 bases; unmatched bases: 7. This CDR3 comprises 14 residues. Looking up the rest from reference TRBV11-2 and TRBJ2-5 gives the full variable domain: EAGVAQSPRYKIIEKRQSVAFWCNPISGHATLYWYQQILGQGPKLLIQFQNNGVVDDSQLPKDRFSAERLKGVDSTLKIQPAKLEDSAVYLCASSSRTGWETQYFGPGTRLLVL.